The TCR beta chain under discussion was sequenced for a study of CXCR3-negative and CXCR3-positive naive CD8 T cells. Naive cells were sorted as CD45RO-, CCR7+, CD27+ and CD95-. In the case of this clonotype: What it recognizes is unknown.

5' RACE that incorporated UMI labels was used to prepare the TRB cDNA libraries. With the 5' RACE reads reprocessed, TCRdb shows one record per CDR3 protein and no DNA. This repertoire comprises 100,000 to 150,000 distinct CDR3 sequences; its ten largest clones make up less than 0.3%. Notes on the study in general: CXCR3-negative and CXCR3-positive naive cells shared comparable TRBV-TRBJ usage, but memory cells did not. Fresh PBMCs were used in most assays, and CXCR3 expression partially decreased after cryopreservation.

Germline lookup yields CDR1 MNHEY and CDR2 SVGAGI. This CDR3 comprises 14 residues. This chain connects TRBV6-5 to TRBJ2-7; the D call from TCRdb, TRBD1, cannot be confirmed without DNA. This TCR was sampled from a human donor in good health. Some clones in this sample may be carry-over from other donors' samples. Sequencing used naive CXCR3- CD8+ T cells from blood. Regarding subset: CD45RO-CCR7+CD27+CD95- naive CD8+ T cells lacking CXCR3 (TNR3-). The CDR3 sequence: CASSYRQGQYEQYF.